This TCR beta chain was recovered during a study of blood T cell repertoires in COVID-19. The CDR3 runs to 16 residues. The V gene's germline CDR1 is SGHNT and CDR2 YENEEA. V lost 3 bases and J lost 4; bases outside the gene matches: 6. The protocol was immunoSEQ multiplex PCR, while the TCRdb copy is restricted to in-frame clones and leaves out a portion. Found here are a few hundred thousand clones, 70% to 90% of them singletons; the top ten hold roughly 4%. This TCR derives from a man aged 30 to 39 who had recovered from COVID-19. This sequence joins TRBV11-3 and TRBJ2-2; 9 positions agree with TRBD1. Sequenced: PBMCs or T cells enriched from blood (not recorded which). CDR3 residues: CASSFPGQGPTGELFF. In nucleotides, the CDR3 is TGTGCCAGCAGCTTTCCGGGACAGGGACCCACCGGGGAGCTGTTTTTT.